This TCR beta chain was recovered during a study of breast tumors, draining lymph nodes, adjacent tissues. Whole-study findings and limits: Compared with lymph nodes, tumors were less diverse; compared with nontumor tissue, more. Data only fit, rather than demonstrated, lymph node origin of most tumor T cells. Findings are consistent with lymph node origin and intratumoral expansion of most tumor T cells. Luminal-like breast cancer showed significantly greater tumor-nontumor repertoire similarity than basal-like breast cancer did.

In regard to this clonotype: Its cognate antigen is unknown. Germline and junction disagree at one end, which may indicate a read error.

TCRdb called the multiplex PCR reads again in MiXCR, with one record for every CDR3 protein. The top ten clones hold more than 7% of a sample with some 85,000 distinct CDR3 sequences, approximately 29% of them seen once. CDR1 is DFQATT and CDR2 is SNEGSKA in the germline V gene (reference sequence). The CDR3 runs to 15 residues. The lymph nodes were axillary draining lymph nodes from breast cancer patients. The chain recombines TRBV20-1 with TRBJ1-3, with D perhaps TRBD1 (6 bases). The receptor was derived from a female donor with breast cancer. Some clones in this sample may be carry-over from other donors' samples. The specimen sequenced was axillary lymph node tissue. CDR3 loop: CSARDTRGTANTIYF. CDR3 nucleotide sequence: TGCAGTGCGAGAGACACGAGGGGGACTGCAAACACCATATATTTT.